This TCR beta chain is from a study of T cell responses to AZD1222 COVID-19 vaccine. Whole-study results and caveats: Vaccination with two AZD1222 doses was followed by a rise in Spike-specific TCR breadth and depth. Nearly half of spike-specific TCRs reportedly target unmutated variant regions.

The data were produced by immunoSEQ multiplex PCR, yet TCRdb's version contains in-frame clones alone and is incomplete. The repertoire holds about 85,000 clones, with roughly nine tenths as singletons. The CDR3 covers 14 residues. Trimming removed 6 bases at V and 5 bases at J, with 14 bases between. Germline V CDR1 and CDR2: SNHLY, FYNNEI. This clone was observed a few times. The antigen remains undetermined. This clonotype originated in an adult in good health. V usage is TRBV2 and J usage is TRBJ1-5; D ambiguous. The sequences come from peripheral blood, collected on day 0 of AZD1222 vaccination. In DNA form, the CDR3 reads TGTGCCAGCAGGAATCTATGGGGTGATCAGCCCCAGCATTTT. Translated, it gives CASRNLWGDQPQHF. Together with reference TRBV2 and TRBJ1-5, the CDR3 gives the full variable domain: EPEVTQTPSHQVTQMGQEVILRCVPISNHLYFYWYRQILGQKVEFLVSFYNNEISEKSEIFDDQFSVERPDGSNFTLKIRSTKLEDSAMYFCASRNLWGDQPQHFGDGTRLSIL.